These 32 T cell receptor beta chains came from one sample sequenced in a study of T cells in localized non-small cell lung cancer. Data came from immunoSEQ multiplex PCR; TCRdb stores just in-frame clones and leaves some out. The sample shows 25,000 to 30,000 clones, more than 70% of them seen only once. Sequencing used peripheral blood, obtained before any cancer treatment. The receptors here all came from a female donor over 55 with stage III squamous cell lung carcinoma.

This chain connects TRBV7-9 to TRBJ1-3; D unclear. Trimming removed 5 bases at V and 4 bases at J, with 6 bases between. Germline values: CDR1 SEHNR, CDR2 FQNEAQ (reference sequence). The length of the CDR3 is 12 residues. CDR3 region: CASSLTGNTIYF. CDR3 bases: TGTGCCAGCAGCCTGACAGGAAACACCATATATTTT.

Remarks on this clone: This sample also contains other DNA sequences that code for the same CDR3. The chain links TRBV5-1 to TRBJ1-1; the D is unclear. The CDR3 runs to 14 residues. V was clipped by 0 bases and J by 0 bases, with 6 bases between them. Looked up from germline, CDR1 is SGHRS and CDR2 is YFSETQ. The CDR3 DNA is TGCGCCAGCAGCTTGGGGGCAATGAACACTGAAGCTTTCTTT. The encoded protein is CASSLGAMNTEAFF.

This clone is judged large. The chain has TRBV7-2 and TRBJ1-6, with D possibly TRBD1 on 5 matching bases. CDR1 is SGHTA, CDR2 FQGNSA, per germline. V was clipped by 3 bases and J by 8 bases, with 14 bases between them. This CDR3 comprises 15 residues. The CDR3 spells CASSLDWGRDSPLHF. The DNA of the CDR3 is TGTGCCAGCAGCTTGGATTGGGGCAGGGATTCACCCCTCCACTTT. The entire variable domain, with the rest obtained from reference TRBV7-2 and TRBJ1-6, is as follows: GAGVSQSPSNKVTEKGKDVELRCDPISGHTALYWYRQSLGQGLEFLIYFQGNSAPDKSGLPSDRFSAERTGGSVSTLTIQRTQQEDSAVYLCASSLDWGRDSPLHFGNGTRLTVT.

This rearrangement joins TRBV6-1 to TRBJ1-5; 9 nucleotides line up with TRBD1. Trimming took 4 bases from V and 7 from J; bases not matched to a gene: 8. The CDR3 is made up of 15 amino acids. Looked up from germline, CDR1 is MNHNS and CDR2 is SASEGT. The CDR3 DNA sequence: TGTGCCAGCAGTGCAACAGGGGGCGCGGAGCAGCCCCAGCATTTT. Protein sequence: CASSATGGAEQPQHF.

This clone showed up just once. The J gene is TRBJ2-1, the V gene TRBV11-2; weak D call: TRBD2 (6 bases). In germline, CDR1 is SGHAT, CDR2 FQNNGV. The CDR3 is 15 amino acids. V shed 4 bases and J shed 4 bases, with 14 bases lying between them. CDR3 residues: CASSWRGSGYNEQFF. The CDR3 DNA is TGTGCCAGCAGCTGGCGGGGTTCAGGGTACAATGAGCAGTTCTTC.

J is TRBJ2-7 and V is TRBV6-5; D perhaps matches TRBD2 (5 bases). V was clipped by 3 bases and J by 0 bases, with 9 bases between them. Per the germline V gene, CDR1 is MNHEY and CDR2 is SVGAGI. This CDR3 has 14 residues. The CDR3, as DNA: TGTGCCAGCAGTTATCAGGCGGGCTCCTACGAGCAGTACTTC. Amino acid sequence: CASSYQAGSYEQYF.

The V call is TRBV28, the J call TRBJ2-6, with D uncertain. In germline, CDR1 is MDHEN, CDR2 SYDVKM. Trimming took off 9 bases at V and 2 bases at J, with 14 bases between the two ends. The CDR3 runs to 15 residues. The CDR3 spells CASSPPVTGANVLTF. The CDR3 DNA sequence: TGTGCCAGTAGTCCTCCGGTGACTGGGGCCAACGTCCTGACTTTC.

This chain links TRBV7-6 with TRBJ2-3, with 10 bases lining up with TRBD2. Trimming cost V 3 bases and J 4 bases; bases outside gene matches: 1. Germline CDR1 reads SGHVS; CDR2 reads FNYEAQ. The CDR3 runs 14 residues. In DNA form, the CDR3 reads TGTGCCAGCAGCTTTAGCGGGAGGTCAGATACGCAGTATTTT. Amino acids: CASSFSGRSDTQYF.

The chain links TRBV2 to TRBJ1-1; the D gene is possibly TRBD1 (5 bases). The V gene lost 7 bases and the J gene lost 2 bases, with 11 bases spanning the gap. The CDR3 contains 13 residues. Germline V lookup: CDR1 SNHLY, CDR2 FYNNEI. Here the CDR3 reads CASKRRANTEAFF. The CDR3 DNA follows: TGTGCCAGCAAGCGCAGGGCTAACACTGAAGCTTTCTTT. Variable domain in full (rest from reference TRBV2 and TRBJ1-1): EPEVTQTPSHQVTQMGQEVILRCVPISNHLYFYWYRQILGQKVEFLVSFYNNEISEKSEIFDDQFSVERPDGSNFTLKIRSTKLEDSAMYFCASKRRANTEAFFGQGTRLTVV.

This clone was counted between two and nine times. The rearrangement links TRBV28 to TRBJ2-1; no clear D gene. Trimming cost V 5 bases and J 4 bases, with 9 bases left between them. In germline, CDR1 is MDHEN, CDR2 SYDVKM. The CDR3 length is 13 residues. The CDR3 bases are TGTGCCAGCAGTCGGATTAAATACAATGAGCAGTTCTTC. It codes for CASSRIKYNEQFF.

This clone was detected a few times. V gene TRBV29-1 combines with J gene TRBJ1-5; 8 bases align to TRBD1. Trimming removed 3 bases from V and 5 bases from J; junction bases left unmatched: 6. Germline-derived CDR1 and CDR2 are SQVTM and ANQGSEA. This CDR3 is built from 14 residues. For the CDR3, the DNA is TGCAGCGTTGACAGGGCAGGGGGCGATCAGCCCCAGCATTTT. Its translation is CSVDRAGGDQPQHF.

The V gene is TRBV2, the J gene TRBJ1-1; maybe TRBD1 (5 bases). V lost 0 bases and J 4 bases, leaving 27 bases between the germline ends. Germline CDR1 SNHLY, CDR2 FYNNEI. The CDR3 is 20 amino acids. The CDR3 reads CASSEARGDSWAYEGTEAFF. As DNA, the CDR3 is TGTGCCAGCAGTGAAGCGCGGGGGGATAGCTGGGCTTATGAGGGCACTGAAGCTTTCTTT.

The rearrangement joins TRBV2 to TRBJ2-7; D might be TRBD1 (5 bases). Trimming left V 8 bases short and J 4 bases short, with 15 bases between. The CDR3 extends over 13 amino acids. Germline CDR1 SNHLY, CDR2 FYNNEI. CDR3 sequence reads: CASSERSGYEQYF. The CDR3 DNA is TGTGCCAGCTCCGAGAGATCAGGGTACGAGCAGTACTTC.

In regard to this clone: The junction departs from germline at one end; a sequencing error may be responsible. V usage is TRBV6-5 and J usage is TRBJ2-1; D not resolved. The CDR3 loop spans 12 amino acids. Germline CDR1 and CDR2: MNHEY and SVGAGI. The CDR3 DNA sequence: TGTGCCAGCAGTGACTCGAAGTATGAGCAGTTCTTC. Residues: CASSDSKYEQFF.

The J gene is TRBJ1-4, the V gene TRBV19, with TRBD1 matching over 7 bases. CDR3 length: 14 residues. V was pared by 8 bases and J by 1 base, with 4 bases of the junction left unmatched. Germline CDR1 reads LNHDA; CDR2 reads SQIVND (reference sequence). In nucleotides, the CDR3 is TGTGCCAGTCGAAACAGGGGAACTAATGAAAAACTGTTTTTT. Its translation is CASRNRGTNEKLFF.

CDR3 DNA sequence: TGTGCCATCAGTGATTCGAGCGGGGGTGAGACCCAGTACTTC. This codes for CAISDSSGGETQYF. V gene TRBV10-3 combines with J gene TRBJ2-5; 8 nucleotides agree with TRBD2. With 3 bases clipped from V and 5 bases from J, the junction kept 5 bases outside the gene matches. CDR1 ENHRY and CDR2 SYGVKD come from the germline V gene. The CDR3 is 14 residues long.

This clone appeared a single time. The chain links TRBV5-5 to TRBJ1-2, with unresolved D. The germline V gene encodes CDR1 SGHKS and CDR2 YYEKEE (reference sequence). The length of the CDR3 is 16 residues. V shed 5 bases and J shed 4 bases, with 21 bases lying between them. CDR3 amino acids: CASSQTPEPAGYGYTF. CDR3 in DNA: TGTGCCAGCAGTCAAACCCCCGAGCCAGCGGGCTATGGCTACACCTTC. The full variable domain, in which reference TRBV5-5 and TRBJ1-2 provide the parts outside the CDR3, is DAGVTQSPTHLIKTRGQQVTLRCSPISGHKSVSWYQQVLGQGPQFIFQYYEKEERGRGNFPDRFSARQFPNYSSELNVNALLLGDSALYLCASSQTPEPAGYGYTFGSGTRLTVV.

The CDR3 DNA sequence: TGTGCCAGCAGTGACTCGCGGGGTGAAGGTGAGCAGTTCTTC. Its translation: CASSDSRGEGEQFF. V gene TRBV6-1 combines with J gene TRBJ2-1; D perhaps matches TRBD2 (6 bases). Germline lookup yields CDR1 MNHNS and CDR2 SASEGT. This CDR3 is 14 amino acids long. The V gene lost 3 bases and the J gene lost 9 bases, with 15 bases spanning the gap.

V and J are TRBV4-2 and TRBJ2-6, with D uncertain. V was trimmed by 4 bases and J by 1 base, leaving 11 bases between them. Germline V gives CDR1 LGHNA, CDR2 YNFKEQ. CDR3 length: 16 amino acids. CDR3 nucleotides: TGTGCCAGCAGCCCCACGATGGGGTCTGGGGCCAACGTCCTGACTTTC. It is translated as CASSPTMGSGANVLTF.

The V and J genes are TRBV28 and TRBJ2-3; 9 bases agree with TRBD2. The V gene end was trimmed by 3 bases and the J gene end by 3 bases; junction bases not matched to a gene: 7. CDR3 length: 16 residues. Germline CDR1 and CDR2: MDHEN and SYDVKM. The CDR3 reads CASSFAFAGGTDTQYF. In DNA, the CDR3 is TGTGCCAGCAGTTTTGCCTTTGCGGGAGGGACAGATACGCAGTATTTT.

The J gene is TRBJ1-2, the V gene TRBV27, with a weak D call TRBD1 (5 bases). The CDR3 contains 16 residues. Germline lookup yields CDR1 MNHEY and CDR2 SMNVEV (reference sequence). Trimming took off 2 bases at V and 0 bases at J, with 13 bases between the two ends. The CDR3: CASSLRPARANYGYTF. For the CDR3, the DNA is TGTGCCAGCAGTTTACGGCCTGCCAGGGCTAACTATGGCTACACCTTC.

V is TRBV5-4 and J is TRBJ2-2; D gene ambiguous. CDR3 size: 14 residues. V was trimmed by 6 bases and J by 6 bases, leaving 15 bases between them. The germline CDR1 and CDR2 sequences are SGHNT and YYREEE (reference sequence). CDR3 coding DNA: TGTGCCAGCACCCCGGATAGGCTCCCCGGGGAGCTGTTTTTT. It specifies CASTPDRLPGELFF.

CDR3 region: CASSLEGDYSLEQYF. The DNA for the CDR3 is TGTGCCAGCAGCTTGGAAGGGGACTACTCTTTAGAGCAGTACTTC. The rearrangement links TRBV5-4 to TRBJ2-7; 7 nucleotides align to TRBD2. Germline V gene lookup returns CDR1 SGHNT and CDR2 YYREEE (reference sequence). This CDR3 spans 15 amino acids. The junction had 10 bases not matched to a gene; V was cut back by 0 bases and J by 7 bases.

This clone came up a few times. This chain links TRBV5-6 with TRBJ1-2, with a tentative D call TRBD1 (5 bases). This CDR3 comprises 12 residues. Between the trimmed V and J ends, which lost 2 bases and 10 bases, there was a span of 12 bases. Per the germline V gene, CDR1 is SGHDT and CDR2 is YYEEEE. The CDR3 loop reads CASSLQDLLYTF. CDR3 sequence (DNA): TGTGCCAGCAGCTTACAGGACCTACTCTACACCTTC.

V gene TRBV7-9 combines with J gene TRBJ2-1; TRBD2 matches 8 bases. V was pared by 5 bases and J by 3 bases, with 6 bases of the junction left unmatched. The CDR3 is made up of 15 amino acids. Germline values: CDR1 SEHNR, CDR2 FQNEAQ (reference sequence). CDR3 loop: CASSTIAGNYNEQFF. Here the CDR3 DNA reads TGTGCCAGCAGCACTATAGCGGGGAACTACAATGAGCAGTTCTTC.

The rearrangement links TRBV4-2 to TRBJ2-6, with 8 positions matching TRBD2. The CDR3 spans 19 residues. Germline V lookup: CDR1 LGHNA, CDR2 YNFKEQ. V shed 0 bases, J shed 2 bases, and the junction held 9 bases outside the gene matches. The CDR3 is CASSQDRAPGGAGANVLTF. The DNA for the CDR3 is TGTGCCAGCAGCCAAGATAGAGCGCCCGGGGGGGCTGGGGCCAACGTCCTGACTTTC.

This clone showed up just a few times. The J gene is TRBJ2-3, the V gene TRBV19; 9 bases are a match to TRBD2. With 3 bases clipped from V and 6 bases from J, the junction kept 4 bases outside the gene matches. CDR3 size: 14 residues. CDR1 is LNHDA and CDR2 is SQIVND in the germline V gene (reference sequence). In DNA, the CDR3 is TGTGCCAGTAGTATTGAAGCGGGAGGTGATACGCAGTATTTT. Translated, it gives CASSIEAGGDTQYF.

The rearrangement uses TRBV5-5 and TRBJ1-4, with a weak D call TRBD1 (5 bases). Trimming took off 3 bases at V and 3 bases at J, with 9 bases between the two ends. The CDR3 contains 14 residues. CDR1 is SGHKS, CDR2 YYEKEE, per germline (reference sequence). The CDR3 protein is CASSSTGSNEKLFF. CDR3 bases: TGTGCCAGCAGCTCCACAGGTTCTAATGAAAAACTGTTTTTT.

CDR3 nucleotides: TGTGCCAGCAGTCGGCGCCCCCAGAGCTCCTACGAGCAGTACTTC. As protein: CASSRRPQSSYEQYF. The chain couples TRBV27 to TRBJ2-7; the D is unclear. The V end was cut by 5 bases, the J end by 0 bases, with 14 bases between. CDR3 length: 15 residues. Germline V lookup: CDR1 MNHEY, CDR2 SMNVEV (reference sequence).

The chain uses TRBV5-1 and TRBJ1-1; TRBD1 agrees at 7 bases. The J segment lost 3 bases and the V segment lost 3 bases, leaving 2 bases of the junction unmatched. This CDR3 comprises 13 residues. Germline V gene sequence: CDR1 SGHRS, CDR2 YFSETQ. CDR3 nucleotides: TGCGCCAGCAGCTCCCAGGGGGACACTGAAGCTTTCTTT. Encoded protein: CASSSQGDTEAFF.

This clone occurred a few times. The genes are TRBV10-3 and TRBJ1-1; D is possibly TRBD1 (5 bases). CDR3 length: 12 residues. V lost 10 bases and J lost 3, with 12 bases in between. From germline, CDR1 is ENHRY and CDR2 SYGVKD. The DNA of the CDR3 is TGTGCCACAGGGACGGGGGACACTGAAGCTTTCTTT. Amino acids: CATGTGDTEAFF.

The J gene is TRBJ2-5, the V gene TRBV11-2; D uncertain. Trimming pared 1 base from V and 5 bases from J, leaving 5 bases between. Germline CDR1 reads SGHAT; CDR2 reads FQNNGV. The CDR3 is 12 amino acids. The CDR3 coding sequence is TGTGCCAGCAGCTTAGTTTGGGAGACCCAGTACTTC. This encodes CASSLVWETQYF.